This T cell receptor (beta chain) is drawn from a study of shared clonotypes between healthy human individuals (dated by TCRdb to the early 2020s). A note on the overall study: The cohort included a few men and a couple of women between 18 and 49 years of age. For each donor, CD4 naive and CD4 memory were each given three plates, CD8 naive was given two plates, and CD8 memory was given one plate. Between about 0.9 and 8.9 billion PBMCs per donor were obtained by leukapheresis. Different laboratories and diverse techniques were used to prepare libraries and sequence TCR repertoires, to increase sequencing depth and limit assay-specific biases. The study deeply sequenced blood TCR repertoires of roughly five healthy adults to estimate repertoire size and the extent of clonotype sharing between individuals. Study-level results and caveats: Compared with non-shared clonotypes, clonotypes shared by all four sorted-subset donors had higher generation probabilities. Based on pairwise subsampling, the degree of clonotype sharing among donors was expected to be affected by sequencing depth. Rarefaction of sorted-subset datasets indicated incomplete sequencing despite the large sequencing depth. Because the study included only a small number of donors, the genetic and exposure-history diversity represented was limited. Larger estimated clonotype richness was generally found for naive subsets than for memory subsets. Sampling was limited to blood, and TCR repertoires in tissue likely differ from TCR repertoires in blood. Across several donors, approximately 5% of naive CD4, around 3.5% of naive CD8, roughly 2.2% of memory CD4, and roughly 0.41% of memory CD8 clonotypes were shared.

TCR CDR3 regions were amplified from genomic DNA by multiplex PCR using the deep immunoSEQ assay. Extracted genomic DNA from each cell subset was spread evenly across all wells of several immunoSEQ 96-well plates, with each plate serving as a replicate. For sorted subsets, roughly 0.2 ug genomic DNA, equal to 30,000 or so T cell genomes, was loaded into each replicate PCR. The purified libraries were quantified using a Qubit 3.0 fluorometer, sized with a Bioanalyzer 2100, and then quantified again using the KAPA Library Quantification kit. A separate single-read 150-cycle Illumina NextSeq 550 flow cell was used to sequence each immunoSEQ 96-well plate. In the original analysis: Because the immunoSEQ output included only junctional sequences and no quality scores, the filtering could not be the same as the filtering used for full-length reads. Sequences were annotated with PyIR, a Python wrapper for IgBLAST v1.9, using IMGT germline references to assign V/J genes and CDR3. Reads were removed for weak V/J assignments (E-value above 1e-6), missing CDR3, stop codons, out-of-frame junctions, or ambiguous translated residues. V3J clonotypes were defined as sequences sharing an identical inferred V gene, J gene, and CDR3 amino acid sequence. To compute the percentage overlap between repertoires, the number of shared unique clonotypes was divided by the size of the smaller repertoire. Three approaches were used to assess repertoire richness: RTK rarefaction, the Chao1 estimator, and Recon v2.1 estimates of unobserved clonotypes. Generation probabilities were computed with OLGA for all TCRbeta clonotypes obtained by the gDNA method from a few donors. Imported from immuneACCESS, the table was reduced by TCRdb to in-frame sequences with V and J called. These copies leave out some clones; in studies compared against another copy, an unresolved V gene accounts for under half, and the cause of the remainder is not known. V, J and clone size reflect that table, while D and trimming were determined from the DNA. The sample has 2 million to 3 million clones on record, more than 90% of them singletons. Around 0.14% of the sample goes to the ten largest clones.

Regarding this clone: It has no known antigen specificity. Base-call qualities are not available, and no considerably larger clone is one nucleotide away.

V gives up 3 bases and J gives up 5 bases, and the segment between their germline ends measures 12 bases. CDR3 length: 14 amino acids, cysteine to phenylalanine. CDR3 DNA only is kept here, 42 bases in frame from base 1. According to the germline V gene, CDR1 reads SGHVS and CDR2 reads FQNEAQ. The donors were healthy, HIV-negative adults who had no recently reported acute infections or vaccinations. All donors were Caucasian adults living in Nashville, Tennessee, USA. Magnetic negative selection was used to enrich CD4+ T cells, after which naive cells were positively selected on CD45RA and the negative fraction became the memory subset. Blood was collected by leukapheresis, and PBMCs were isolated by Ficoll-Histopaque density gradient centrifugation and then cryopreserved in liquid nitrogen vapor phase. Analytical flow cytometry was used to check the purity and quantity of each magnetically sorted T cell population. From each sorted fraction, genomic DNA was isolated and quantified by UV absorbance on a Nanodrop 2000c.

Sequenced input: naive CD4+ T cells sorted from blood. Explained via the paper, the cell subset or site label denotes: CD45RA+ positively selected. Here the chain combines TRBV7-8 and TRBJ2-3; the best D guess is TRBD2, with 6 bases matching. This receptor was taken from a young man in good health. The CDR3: CASSLRPEGDTQYF. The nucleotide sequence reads TGTGCCAGCAGCTTGAGACCGGAGGGAGATACGCAGTATTTT.